This T cell receptor (beta chain) originates from a study of T cell responses to AZD1222 COVID-19 vaccine. Overall study: Second-dose timings of about 4 or about 12 weeks were pooled. Study results and limitations: Of the AZD1222 recipients, only 5 or 6 were seropositive at baseline. Clonal diversity was possibly underestimated, and the donors were mostly white British, with more females. Every sample of the repertoires postdated the peak T cell response.

CDR3 length: 13 residues. The V end was cut by 8 bases, the J end by 7 bases, with 17 bases between. The V gene's germline CDR1 is MNHEY and CDR2 SVGAGI. This clone was counted once. Its antigen is undetermined. Using immunoSEQ multiplex PCR, the repertoire was profiled, and TCRdb retains in-frame clones only, with some absent. The sample has about 120,000 clones; 92% are singletons. The receptor was derived from an adult in good health. The sample was peripheral blood, taken on day 0 of AZD1222 vaccination. The V gene is TRBV6-5, the J gene TRBJ2-5, with a possible D match to TRBD2 (5 bases). The chain's CDR3 is CASLAGHRSTQYF. CDR3 nucleotide sequence: TGTGCCAGCTTGGCGGGTCACCGCTCGACCCAGTACTTC.